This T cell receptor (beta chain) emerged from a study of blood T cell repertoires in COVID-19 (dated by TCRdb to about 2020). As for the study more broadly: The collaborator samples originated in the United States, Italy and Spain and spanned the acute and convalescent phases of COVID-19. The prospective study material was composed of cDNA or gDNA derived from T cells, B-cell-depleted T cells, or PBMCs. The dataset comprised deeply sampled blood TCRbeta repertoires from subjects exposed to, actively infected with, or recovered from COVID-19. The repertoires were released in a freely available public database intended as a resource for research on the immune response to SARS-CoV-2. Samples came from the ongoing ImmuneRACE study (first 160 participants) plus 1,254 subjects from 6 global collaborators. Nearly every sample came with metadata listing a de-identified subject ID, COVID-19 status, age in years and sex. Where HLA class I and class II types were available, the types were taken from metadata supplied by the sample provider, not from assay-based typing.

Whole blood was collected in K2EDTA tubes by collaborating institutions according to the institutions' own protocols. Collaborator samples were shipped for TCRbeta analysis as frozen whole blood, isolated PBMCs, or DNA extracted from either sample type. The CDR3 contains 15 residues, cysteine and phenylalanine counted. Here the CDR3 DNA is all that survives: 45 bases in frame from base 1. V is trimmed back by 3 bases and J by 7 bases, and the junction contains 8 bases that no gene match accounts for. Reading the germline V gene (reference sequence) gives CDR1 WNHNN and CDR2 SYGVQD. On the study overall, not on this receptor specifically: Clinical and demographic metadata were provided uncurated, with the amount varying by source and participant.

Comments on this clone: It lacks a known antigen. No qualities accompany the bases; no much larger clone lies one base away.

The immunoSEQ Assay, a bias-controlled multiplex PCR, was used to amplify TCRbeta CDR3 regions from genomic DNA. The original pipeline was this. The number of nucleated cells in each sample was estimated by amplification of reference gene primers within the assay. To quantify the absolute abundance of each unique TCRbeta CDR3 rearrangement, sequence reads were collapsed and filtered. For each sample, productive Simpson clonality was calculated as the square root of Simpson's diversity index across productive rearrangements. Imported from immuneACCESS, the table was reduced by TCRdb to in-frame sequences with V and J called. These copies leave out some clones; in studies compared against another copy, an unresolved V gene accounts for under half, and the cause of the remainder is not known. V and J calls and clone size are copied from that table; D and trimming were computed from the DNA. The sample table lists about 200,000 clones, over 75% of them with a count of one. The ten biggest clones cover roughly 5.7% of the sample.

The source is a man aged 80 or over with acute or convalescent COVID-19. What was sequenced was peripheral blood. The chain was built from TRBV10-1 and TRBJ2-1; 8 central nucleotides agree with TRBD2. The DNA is TGCGCCAGCAGTGATGGGGGTACGGGAGGGAATGAGCAGTTCTTC. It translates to CASSDGGTGGNEQFF.